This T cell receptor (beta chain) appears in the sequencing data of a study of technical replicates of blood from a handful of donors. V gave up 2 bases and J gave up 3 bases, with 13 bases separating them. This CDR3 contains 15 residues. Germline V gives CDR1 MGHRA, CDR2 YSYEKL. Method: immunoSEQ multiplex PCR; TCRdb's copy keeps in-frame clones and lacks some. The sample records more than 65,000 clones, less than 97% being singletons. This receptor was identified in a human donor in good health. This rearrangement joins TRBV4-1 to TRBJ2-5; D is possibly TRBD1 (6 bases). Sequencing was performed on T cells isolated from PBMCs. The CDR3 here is CASSQPTRGKETQYF. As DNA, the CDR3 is TGCGCCAGCAGCCAACCTACTAGGGGGAAAGAGACCCAGTACTTC.